This TCR beta chain is from a study of shared clonotypes between healthy human individuals. Study at large: The people who gave samples were a couple of women and a few men aged 18 to 49. Findings of the study overall: Enrolling few donors narrowed the genetic and exposure-history diversity that was represented.

An even split of each subset's genomic DNA across several immunoSEQ plates was performed. Sequencing was performed with immunoSEQ multiplex PCR; in TCRdb, only in-frame clones are kept and a portion is missing. The table includes hundreds of thousands of clones, around 78% detected once. Notes on this clone: The antigen is undetermined.

From germline, CDR1 is ENHRY and CDR2 SYGVKD. The CDR3 extends over 15 amino acids. Trimming at V came to 2 bases and at J to 2 bases, leaving 6 bases not matched to a gene. The TCR originated in a woman between 35 and 50 years old in good health. Some clones in this sample may be carry-over from other donors' samples. The sequenced sample was PBMCs. The rearrangement uses TRBV10-3 and TRBJ2-7; 7 bases agree with TRBD1. CDR3 region: CAISEPPGQTYEQYF. For the CDR3, the DNA is TGTGCCATCAGTGAGCCACCGGGACAGACCTACGAGCAGTACTTC.